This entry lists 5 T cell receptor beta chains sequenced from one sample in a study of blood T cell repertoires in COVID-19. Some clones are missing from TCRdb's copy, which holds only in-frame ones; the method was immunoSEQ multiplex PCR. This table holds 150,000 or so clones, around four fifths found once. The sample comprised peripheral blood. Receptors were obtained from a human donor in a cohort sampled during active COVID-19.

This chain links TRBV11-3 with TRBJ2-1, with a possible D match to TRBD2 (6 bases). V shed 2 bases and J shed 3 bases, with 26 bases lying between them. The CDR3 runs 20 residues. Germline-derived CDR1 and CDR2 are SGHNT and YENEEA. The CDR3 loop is CASSLTQGPSGVADYNEQFF. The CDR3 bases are TGTGCCAGCAGCTTAACCCAGGGCCCTTCGGGAGTAGCGGACTACAATGAGCAGTTCTTC. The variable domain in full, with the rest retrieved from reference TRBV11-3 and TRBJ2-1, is EAGVVQSPRYKIIEKKQPVAFWCNPISGHNTLYWYLQNLGQGPELLIRYENEEAVDDSQLPKDRFSAERLKGVDSTLKIQPAELGDSAVYLCASSLTQGPSGVADYNEQFFGPGTRLTVL.

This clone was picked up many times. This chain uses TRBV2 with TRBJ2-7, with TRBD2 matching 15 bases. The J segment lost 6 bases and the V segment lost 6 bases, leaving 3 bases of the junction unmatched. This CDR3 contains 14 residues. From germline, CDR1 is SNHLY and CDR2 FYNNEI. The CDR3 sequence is CASRGTSGRLEQYF. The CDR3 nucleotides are TGTGCCAGCAGGGGGACTAGCGGGAGGCTCGAGCAGTACTTC.

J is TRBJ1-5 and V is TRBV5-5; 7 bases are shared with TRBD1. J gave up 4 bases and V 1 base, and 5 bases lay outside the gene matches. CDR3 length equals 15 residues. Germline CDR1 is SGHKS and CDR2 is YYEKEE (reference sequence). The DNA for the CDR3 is TGTGCCAGCAGCTTGACCGACAGGGAAAATCAGCCCCAGCATTTT. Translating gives CASSLTDRENQPQHF.

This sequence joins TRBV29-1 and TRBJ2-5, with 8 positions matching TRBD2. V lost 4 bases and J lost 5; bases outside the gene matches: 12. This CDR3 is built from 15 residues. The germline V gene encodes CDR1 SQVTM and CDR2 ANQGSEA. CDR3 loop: CSVAPRQRERETQYF. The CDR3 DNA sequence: TGCAGCGTTGCCCCCCGACAGCGGGAGAGGGAGACCCAGTACTTC.

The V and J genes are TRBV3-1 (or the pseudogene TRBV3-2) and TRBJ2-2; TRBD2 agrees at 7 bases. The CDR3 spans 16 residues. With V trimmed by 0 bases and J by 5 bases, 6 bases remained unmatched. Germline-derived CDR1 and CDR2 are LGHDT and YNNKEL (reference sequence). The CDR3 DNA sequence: TGTGCCAGCAGCCAAGAGCCCGGGGGGAGGACCGGGGAGCTGTTTTTT. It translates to CASSQEPGGRTGELFF.